This record covers a single T cell receptor (beta chain). This sample stems from a study of blood T cell repertoires in COVID-19. Study-level background: Both acute and convalescent COVID-19 samples were obtained from the United States, Italy and Spain.

Original processing notes: Reference gene primer amplification gave estimated nucleated cell counts. Clones were sequenced by immunoSEQ multiplex PCR, and TCRdb holds only the in-frame ones, with some missing. V, J and clone size are those of that table, while D and trimming were read from the DNA. The sample holds roughly 34,000 clones, approximately 71% seen once. The V gene end was trimmed by 8 bases and the J gene end by 9 bases; junction bases not matched to a gene: 12. Germline V gene data show CDR1 as MDHEN and CDR2 as SYDVKM. This CDR3 region has 14 residues. The V call is TRBV28, the J call TRBJ2-7; TRBD1 matches 11 bases. The sequenced material came from peripheral blood. This TCR derives from a human donor in a cohort sampled during active COVID-19. CDR3 nucleotides: TGTGCCAGCTCGAGGACAGGGGGCCGGGGGGGGCAGTACTTC. Its translation is CASSRTGGRGGQYF.